This T cell receptor (beta chain) was obtained from a study of blood T cell repertoires in COVID-19. Turning to the study itself: From T cells, B-cell-depleted T cells, or PBMCs came the material, which was cDNA or gDNA.

This CDR3 comprises 15 residues. Germline values: CDR1 MNHEY, CDR2 SVGEGT. Losses at the gene ends were 6 bases for V and 9 bases for J; bases not matched to a gene: 10. Allocation to cohorts depended on clinical history reported by the participants. Cohort 3 recovered donors had two negative PCRs, clearance, or symptom resolution. Original analysis: Amplification of reference gene primers was used by the study to estimate nucleated cell counts. Measured with immunoSEQ multiplex PCR; TCRdb has only the in-frame clones, and not every one. D and trimming come from the DNA, and the V and J calls and clone size come from that table. The table records 300,000 to 350,000 clones, 88% of them present only once.

The receptor comes from a man aged 25-45 years who had recovered from COVID-19. The J gene is TRBJ1-6, the V gene TRBV6-2 or TRBV6-3; 8 nucleotides agree with TRBD1. The source material was PBMCs or T cells enriched from blood (not recorded which). The CDR3, as DNA: TGTGCCAGCAGCCCAGGAGACAGGGGAGGTTCACCCCTCCACTTT. Its protein is CASSPGDRGGSPLHF.